This TCR beta chain was obtained from a study of control samples from healthy donors and cancer patients. TCRdb's table, derived via immunoSEQ multiplex PCR, lists solely in-frame clones and lacks some. Of about 96,000 clones listed, 90% to 95% were seen once; the top ten hold about 7.3%. Trimming cost V 6 bases and J 3 bases, with 9 bases left between them. This CDR3 has 12 amino acids. Germline loops: CDR1 MNHEY, CDR2 SVGAGI. This sequence originates from a man younger than 35 in good health. V and J are TRBV6-5 and TRBJ2-7; D possibly uses TRBD1 or TRBD2 (5 bases each). The sample comprised blood. CDR3 loop: CASRGTLYEQYF. In DNA form, the CDR3 reads TGTGCCAGCAGGGGGACCCTCTACGAGCAGTACTTC.